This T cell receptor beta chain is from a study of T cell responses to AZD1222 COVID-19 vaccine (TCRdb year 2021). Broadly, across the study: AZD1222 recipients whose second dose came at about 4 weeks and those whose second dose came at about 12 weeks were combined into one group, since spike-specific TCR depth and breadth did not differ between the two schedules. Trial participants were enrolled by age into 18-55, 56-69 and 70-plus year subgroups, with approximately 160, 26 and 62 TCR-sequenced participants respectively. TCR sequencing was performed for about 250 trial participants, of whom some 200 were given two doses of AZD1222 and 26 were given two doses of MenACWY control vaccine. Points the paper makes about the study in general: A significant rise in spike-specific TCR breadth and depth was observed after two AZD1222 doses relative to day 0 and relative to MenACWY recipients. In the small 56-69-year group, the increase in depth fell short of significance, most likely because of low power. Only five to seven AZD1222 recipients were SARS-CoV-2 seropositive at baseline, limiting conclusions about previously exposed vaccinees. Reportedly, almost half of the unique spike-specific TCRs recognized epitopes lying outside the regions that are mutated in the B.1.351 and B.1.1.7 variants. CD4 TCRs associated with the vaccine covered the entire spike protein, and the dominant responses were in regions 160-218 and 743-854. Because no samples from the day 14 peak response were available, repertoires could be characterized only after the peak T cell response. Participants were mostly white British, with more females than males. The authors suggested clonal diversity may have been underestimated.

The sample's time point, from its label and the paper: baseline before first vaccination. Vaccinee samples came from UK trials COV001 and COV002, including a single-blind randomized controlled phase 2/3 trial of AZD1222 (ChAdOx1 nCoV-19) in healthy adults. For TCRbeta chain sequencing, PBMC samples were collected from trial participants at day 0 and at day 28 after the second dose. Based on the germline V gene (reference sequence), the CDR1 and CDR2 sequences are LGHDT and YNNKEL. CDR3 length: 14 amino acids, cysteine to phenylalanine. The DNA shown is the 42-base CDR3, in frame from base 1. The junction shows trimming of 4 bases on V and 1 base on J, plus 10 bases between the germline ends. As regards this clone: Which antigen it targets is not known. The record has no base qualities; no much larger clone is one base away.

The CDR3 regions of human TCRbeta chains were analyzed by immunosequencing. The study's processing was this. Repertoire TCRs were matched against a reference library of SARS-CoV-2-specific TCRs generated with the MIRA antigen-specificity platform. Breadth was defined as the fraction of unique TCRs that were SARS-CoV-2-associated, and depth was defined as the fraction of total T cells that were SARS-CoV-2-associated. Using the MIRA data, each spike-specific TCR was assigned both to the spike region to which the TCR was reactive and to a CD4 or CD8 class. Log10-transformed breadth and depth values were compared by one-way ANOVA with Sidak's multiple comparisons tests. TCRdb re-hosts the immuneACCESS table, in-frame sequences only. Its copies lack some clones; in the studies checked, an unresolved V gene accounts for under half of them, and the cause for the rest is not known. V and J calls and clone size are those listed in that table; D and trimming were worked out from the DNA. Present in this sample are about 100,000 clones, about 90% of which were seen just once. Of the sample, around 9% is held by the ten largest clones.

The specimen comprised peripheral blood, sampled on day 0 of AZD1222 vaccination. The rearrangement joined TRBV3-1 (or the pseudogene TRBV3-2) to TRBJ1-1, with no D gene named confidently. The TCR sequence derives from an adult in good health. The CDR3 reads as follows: CASSPASRNTEAFF. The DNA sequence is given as TGTGCCAGCAGCCCGGCGTCCAGGAACACTGAAGCTTTCTTT.